One T cell receptor beta chain is described in this entry. This record comes from a study of blood T cell repertoires in COVID-19. The data were produced by immunoSEQ multiplex PCR, yet TCRdb's version contains in-frame clones alone and is incomplete. The table lists about 130,000 clones, roughly 80% of them singletons. Germline CDR1 is SGHTA and CDR2 is FQGNSA. The length of the CDR3 is 13 residues. V lost 2 bases to trimming and J lost 2 bases, with 5 bases between them. The receptor's source is a man older than 75 with COVID-19, enrolled during active disease. Sequenced material: peripheral blood. The chain uses TRBV7-2 and TRBJ2-3, with D uncertain. The CDR3 reads CASSLLYTDTQYF. The DNA of the CDR3 is TGTGCCAGCAGCTTACTTTACACAGATACGCAGTATTTT.